Included here is one T cell receptor beta chain sequence, with context. Its antigen is still unknown. This specimen belongs to a study of T-cell reconstitution after alpha-beta-depleted transplantation in children. General observations from the study: Diversity and T-cell counts at one year after transplant derived mostly from new T cells. Surviving recipient T cells and intrathymic progenitors accounted for some patients' high TCRbeta diversity at day 60. After transplant, at about two months, alpha-beta T cells were reportedly derived from several hundred expanded graft clones.

The authors prepared the TCRbeta library with unique molecular identifiers. TCRdb reprocessed the PCR reads with MiXCR, giving one entry per CDR3 protein. This table has fewer than 750,000 distinct CDR3 sequences, over 25% appearing once. The receptor comes from a boy younger than two with Wiskott-Aldrich syndrome, due to receive a stem cell transplant. The sequences come from PBMCs, collected before TCRalphabeta/CD19-depleted stem cell transplant.

CDR3 DNA: TGTGCCAGCAGCGTAGAGGGTCGGCCTAGCACAGATACGCAGTATTTT. Its protein is CASSVEGRPSTDTQYF. The chain uses TRBV9 and TRBJ2-3; no clear D gene. CDR3 size: 16 residues. Trimming took 0 bases from V and 0 from J, leaving 11 bases between them. The germline V gene encodes CDR1 SGDLS and CDR2 YYNGEE.